Presented here are 17 T cell receptor beta chains from one specimen sequenced in a study of T-cell memory formation after mild COVID-19. One entry per CDR3 protein, called by TCRdb with MiXCR from the 5' RACE reads. The repertoire includes 200,000 to 250,000 distinct CDR3 sequences, approximately 10% of them detected once, and 3.5% sits in the top ten. Sequences were obtained from PBMCs or a T cell subset sorted from them (not recorded which). The origin of the receptors is a man aged 18-30 years who had mild COVID-19 (a few samples of this study predate the infection). Cell type and time point are not known.

This clonotype was picked up a small number of times. The V call is TRBV12-3 or TRBV12-4, the J call TRBJ2-1; the D gene is possibly TRBD1 (5 bases). The V end was cut by 5 bases, the J end by 1 base, with 12 bases between. This CDR3 comprises 15 residues. This CDR3 reads CASSRGDESYNEQFF. CDR3 coding DNA: TGTGCCAGCAGTAGGGGTGATGAATCCTACAATGAGCAGTTCTTC.

This chain uses TRBV5-1 with TRBJ1-3; D call uncertain. Germline CDR1 and CDR2: SGHRS and YFSETQ. CDR3 size: 15 residues. V was pared by 0 bases and J by 0 bases, with 7 bases between. As DNA, the CDR3 is TGCGCCAGCAGCTTGGGGCAGCACTCTGGAAACACCATATATTTT. It specifies CASSLGQHSGNTIYF.

V is TRBV11-3 and J is TRBJ2-1; D uncertain. V was trimmed by 3 bases and J by 9 bases, leaving 9 bases between them. The germline CDR1 and CDR2 sequences are SGHNT and YENEEA. There are 12 residues in the CDR3. The CDR3 nucleotides read TGTGCCAGCAGCTTCAGTAGTGGTGAGCAGTTCTTC. It specifies CASSFSSGEQFF.

This clonotype was seen repeatedly, ten times or more. The chain is built from TRBV5-1 and TRBJ2-3; TRBD1 is a possible D gene (6 bases). Trimming pared 0 bases from V and 2 bases from J, leaving 16 bases between. The CDR3 has 17 amino acids. The germline gives CDR1 SGHRS, CDR2 YFSETQ. CDR3 in DNA: TGCGCCAGCAGCTTGGATGCACTCAGGGGAGTCACAGATACGCAGTATTTT. Protein sequence: CASSLDALRGVTDTQYF.

The rearrangement joins TRBV12-3 or TRBV12-4 to TRBJ1-1, with 10 bases fitting TRBD1. V gave up 7 bases and J gave up 8 bases; unmatched junction bases: 7. The CDR3 consists of 13 residues. CDR3 loop: CASTGTGVSEAFF. CDR3 nucleotide sequence: TGTGCCAGCACCGGGACAGGGGTCTCCGAAGCTTTCTTT.

This clonotype was counted only a few times. V is TRBV7-9 and J is TRBJ2-1, with a weak D call TRBD1 (7 bases). Germline CDR1 and CDR2: SEHNR and FQNEAQ (reference sequence). This CDR3 contains 15 residues. Trimming left V 3 bases short and J 4 bases short, with 13 bases between. The CDR3 coding sequence is TGTGCCAGCAGCTTCCAGGGGGGACCTTACAATGAGCAGTTCTTC. Translating gives CASSFQGGPYNEQFF.

This clonotype was found many times. The chain combines TRBV7-2 with TRBJ1-1; 7 bases fit TRBD1. This CDR3 contains 14 residues. CDR1 is SGHTA, CDR2 FQGNSA, per germline. Trimming took 4 bases from V and 5 from J; bases not matched to a gene: 7. CDR3 coding DNA: TGTGCCAGCAGCTCCCCGACAGGGAATACTGAAGCTTTCTTT. This sequence encodes CASSSPTGNTEAFF.

Only a few counts were recorded for this clonotype. This rearrangement joins TRBV30 to TRBJ1-1; 8 nucleotides match TRBD1. V was pared by 2 bases and J by 7 bases, with 6 bases of the junction left unmatched. Germline values: CDR1 GTSNPN, CDR2 SVGIG (reference sequence). This CDR3 has 13 residues. CDR3 nucleotides: TGTGCCTGGAGTCGGCAGGGGGCGGTTGAAGCTTTCTTT. Its protein product is CAWSRQGAVEAFF.

The table lists this clonotype with many counts. V gene TRBV30 combines with J gene TRBJ1-2, with D perhaps matching TRBD1 (5 bases). Trimming removed 2 bases at V and 3 bases at J, with 16 bases between. The CDR3 spans 15 residues. Germline-derived CDR1 and CDR2 are GTSNPN and SVGIG (reference sequence). The CDR3 nucleotides are TGTGCCTGGAGTTCAGTGGAGGGGATATACTATGGCTACACCTTC. Encoded protein: CAWSSVEGIYYGYTF.

The chain has TRBV20-1 and TRBJ1-2; D is possibly TRBD1 (5 bases). The length of the CDR3 is 14 residues. Trimming removed 0 bases from V and 7 bases from J, with 15 bases in between. Germline CDR1 reads DFQATT; CDR2 reads SNEGSKA (reference sequence). The CDR3 DNA sequence: TGCAGTGCTAGAGATGGTAGGGGTTTGGCTGGCTACACCTTC. It codes for CSARDGRGLAGYTF.

This clonotype was detected ten times or more. The chain couples TRBV7-9 to TRBJ2-7, with D unclear. CDR1 is SEHNR and CDR2 is FQNEAQ in the germline V gene (reference sequence). The CDR3 is 15 residues long. V lost 8 bases, J lost 2 bases, and 19 bases lay in between. This chain's CDR3 is CASRSFPWNTYEQYF. DNA for the CDR3: TGTGCCAGCCGCTCTTTCCCGTGGAATACCTACGAGCAGTACTTC.

The CDR3 is CAWSFGDYEQYF. The CDR3 DNA sequence: TGTGCCTGGTCTTTTGGGGACTACGAGCAGTACTTC. The rearrangement joins TRBV30 to TRBJ2-7; D gene unclear. The germline gives CDR1 GTSNPN, CDR2 SVGIG (reference sequence). V was shortened by 5 bases and J by 3 bases, with 11 bases between the two germline ends. The CDR3 is made up of 12 amino acids.

Only a few counts were recorded for this clonotype. The chain links TRBV29-1 to TRBJ1-1; D possibly corresponds to TRBD1 (6 bases). Germline V gene data show CDR1 as SQVTM and CDR2 as ANQGSEA. V lost 6 bases, J lost 0 bases, and 11 bases lay in between. The CDR3 has 13 amino acids. CDR3 region: CSVGAQMNTEAFF. CDR3 sequence (DNA): TGCAGCGTGGGGGCTCAGATGAACACTGAAGCTTTCTTT.

V and J are TRBV6-5 and TRBJ1-2, with 12 nucleotides matching TRBD1. Trimming removed 6 bases from V and 3 bases from J; junction bases left unmatched: 8. The CDR3 has 16 amino acids. Germline assignment: CDR1 MNHEY and CDR2 SVGAGI. Here the CDR3 reads CASRRGTGGTYYGYTF. The DNA of the CDR3 is TGTGCCAGCAGACGCGGGACAGGGGGCACCTACTATGGCTACACCTTC.

The chain combines TRBV20-1 with TRBJ1-1, with D possibly matching TRBD1 (5 bases). The CDR3 sequence is 14 residues long. Germline V lookup: CDR1 DFQATT, CDR2 SNEGSKA (reference sequence). The V gene lost 1 base and the J gene lost 4 bases, with 13 bases spanning the gap. In nucleotides, the CDR3 is TGCAGTGCTAGAGGAGGGGCATACGTCACTGAAGCTTTCTTT. This codes for CSARGGAYVTEAFF.

The chain uses TRBV7-2 and TRBJ2-3; weak D call: TRBD2 (5 bases). Germline V gives CDR1 SGHTA, CDR2 FQGNSA. CDR3 length: 15 residues. The ends were cut back, 5 bases at V and 0 bases at J, with 12 bases in the middle. CDR3 loop: CASSGRWTSTDTQYF. The CDR3 DNA reads as TGTGCCAGCAGCGGGCGGTGGACTAGCACAGATACGCAGTATTTT.

The rearrangement links TRBV6-1 to TRBJ2-2; no reliable D call. CDR1 and CDR2 from the germline V gene are MNHNS and SASEGT. The V end lost 6 bases, the J end lost 3 bases, and 11 bases lay between the germline ends. The CDR3 contains 14 residues. CDR3 coding DNA: TGTGCCAGCAGCCGACGAGAGCACACCGGGGAGCTGTTTTTT. Residues: CASSRREHTGELFF.